The 13 T cell receptor beta chains presented below share a single source sample, sequenced in a study of T cells in Graves' hyperthyroidism and ophthalmopathy. TCR beta CDR3 region amplification was performed from RNA transcripts. HTBI primers drove first-round RT-PCR of the TCR CDR3. TCRdb used MiXCR to reprocess the multiplex PCR reads, holding one entry per CDR3 protein. Among under 350,000 distinct CDR3 sequences listed, roughly an eighth were seen once. The sequenced sample consisted of blood. These receptor sequences come from a woman aged 40 to 55 with Graves' hyperthyroidism.

This clonotype came up many times. The chain carries TRBV20-1 and TRBJ1-6; tentatively, D is TRBD1 (6 bases). Germline V gene data show CDR1 as DFQATT and CDR2 as SNEGSKA (reference sequence). V dropped 0 bases and J dropped 9 bases, with 15 bases sitting between them. This CDR3 has 15 amino acids. The CDR3 loop reads CSARDRLGGSSPLHF. Written as DNA, the CDR3 is TGCAGTGCTAGAGATAGGTTAGGGGGGAGTTCACCCCTCCACTTT.

This clonotype was observed at least ten times. This rearrangement joins TRBV3-1 to TRBJ1-1; no reliable D call. Germline V gene sequence: CDR1 LGHDT, CDR2 YNNKEL (reference sequence). The germline V and J ends were trimmed by 0 bases and 6 bases, with 2 bases remaining between them. The CDR3 is 11 amino acids. CDR3 region: CASSQESEAFF. The CDR3 nucleotides read TGTGCCAGCAGCCAAGAATCTGAAGCTTTCTTT.

V is TRBV7-9 and J is TRBJ2-3; 9 positions match TRBD1. The germline CDR1 and CDR2 sequences are SEHNR and FQNEAQ (reference sequence). CDR3 size: 14 residues. V lost 4 bases to trimming and J lost 6 bases; unmatched junction nucleotides: 5. The CDR3 here is CASSYTGGVDTQYF. CDR3 sequence (DNA): TGTGCCAGCAGCTACACAGGGGGCGTCGATACGCAGTATTTT. Variable domain in full (rest from reference TRBV7-9 and TRBJ2-3): DTGVSQNPRHKITKRGQNVTFRCDPISEHNRLYWYRQTLGQGPEFLTYFQNEAQLEKSRLLSDRFSAERPKGSFSTLEIQRTEQGDSAMYLCASSYTGGVDTQYFGPGTRLTVL.

V is TRBV2 and J is TRBJ2-1; no clear D gene. The CDR3 covers 15 residues. V lost 5 bases and J lost 7, with 18 bases in between. The germline V gene has CDR1 SNHLY and CDR2 FYNNEI. CDR3 DNA: TGTGCCAGCAGTCCCGACTCGGTACGAATTAATGAGCAGTTCTTC. Its translation: CASSPDSVRINEQFF.

This clonotype turned up a few times. This chain links TRBV6-2 or TRBV6-3 with TRBJ1-6; TRBD1 matches 7 bases. Looked up from germline, CDR1 is MNHEY and CDR2 is SVGEGT. This CDR3 is 17 amino acids long. Trimming cost V 0 bases and J 7 bases; bases outside gene matches: 9. CDR3 DNA: TGTGCCAGCAGTTACTCCCGACAGGGCTCTGGGAATTCACCCCTCCACTTT. Its protein product is CASSYSRQGSGNSPLHF.

This clonotype was observed a handful of times. The gene calls are TRBV27 and TRBJ2-7; no firm D call. The germline CDR1 and CDR2 sequences are MNHEY and SMNVEV (reference sequence). With 6 bases removed from V and 4 bases from J, the gap between germline ends came to 19 bases. The CDR3 runs 15 residues. In DNA, the CDR3 is TGTGCCAGCAGATTTCACCGGGTCCGACGGTACGAGCAGTACTTC. Translation gives CASRFHRVRRYEQYF.

This clonotype was detected many times. The chain couples TRBV3-1 to TRBJ2-1; D gene unclear. This CDR3 contains 13 residues. Per the germline V gene, CDR1 is LGHDT and CDR2 is YNNKEL (reference sequence). V was clipped by 1 base and J by 9 bases, with 10 bases between them. In nucleotides, the CDR3 is TGTGCCAGCAGCCAAGTCACGTCTATTGAGCAGTTCTTC. Protein: CASSQVTSIEQFF.

At least ten counts were recorded for this clonotype. This chain connects TRBV28 to TRBJ2-7; D gene unclear. The CDR3 covers 15 residues. CDR1 is MDHEN, CDR2 SYDVKM, per germline. Trimming pared 4 bases from V and 2 bases from J, leaving 15 bases between. For the CDR3, the DNA is TGTGCCAGCAGTTCAGCCACATCAAGCGCCTACGAGCAGTACTTC. Translated: CASSSATSSAYEQYF.

This clonotype occurred many times. The chain has TRBV2 and TRBJ2-3; D ambiguous. The germline V and J ends were trimmed by 3 bases and 4 bases, with 11 bases remaining between them. The CDR3 extends over 14 amino acids. Germline V gene sequence: CDR1 SNHLY, CDR2 FYNNEI. CDR3 in amino acids: CASSEASPADTQYF. The CDR3 coding sequence is TGTGCCAGCAGTGAGGCCTCTCCGGCAGATACGCAGTATTTT.

This clonotype has a count of ten or more. The chain joins TRBV10-3 to TRBJ1-1, with D maybe TRBD1 (5 bases). Germline CDR1 ENHRY, CDR2 SYGVKD. The CDR3 has 14 amino acids. Deletions cut 4 bases from V and 1 base from J, with 10 bases between. This CDR3 reads CAISGDPGNTEAFF. CDR3 sequence (DNA): TGTGCCATCAGTGGGGACCCTGGGAACACTGAAGCTTTCTTT.

This chain uses TRBV11-2 with TRBJ2-1; 9 bases fit TRBD2. This CDR3 region has 15 residues. Germline-derived CDR1 and CDR2 are SGHAT and FQNNGV. Trimming removed 5 bases from V and 6 bases from J; junction bases left unmatched: 8. CDR3 amino acids: CASSLAGLRTNEQFF. CDR3 DNA sequence: TGTGCCAGCAGCCTAGCGGGATTAAGGACCAATGAGCAGTTCTTC.

This clonotype was detected only a few times. This may arise from a read error, as a much more abundant clone is one base away. The rearrangement links TRBV7-8 to TRBJ2-1; maybe TRBD2 (6 bases). V was cut by 5 bases and J by 11 bases, with 25 bases left in between. This CDR3 comprises 16 residues. Germline assignment: CDR1 SGHVS and CDR2 FQNEAQ. The DNA for the CDR3 is TGTGCCAGCAGCCTGGGGGACTTAGCGTCAGGAGATAAGCAGTTCTTC. Translating gives CASSLGDLASGDKQFF.

This clonotype was counted ten times or more. V gene TRBV18 combines with J gene TRBJ1-1; D may be TRBD1 (5 bases). CDR1 KGHSH and CDR2 LQKENI come from the germline V gene. CDR3 length equals 14 residues. Trimming stripped 4 bases from V and 5 bases from J, with 14 bases between. The CDR3 is CASSRDPARTEAFF. CDR3 in DNA: TGTGCCAGCTCACGGGACCCGGCGCGAACTGAAGCTTTCTTT.